A single sample gave rise to the 7 T cell receptor beta chains below, sequenced in a study of naive and memory T cell subsets. The beta constant-region primer was an equimolar mix of two oligonucleotides covering TRBC1 and TRBC2. Ligated cDNA was amplified by four rounds of PCR with nested alpha and beta constant-region primers and SP2. Using its own MiXCR run on the UMI-ligation and nested PCR reads, TCRdb lists one record per CDR3 protein. The table lists approximately 9,300 distinct CDR3 sequences, 4.5% to 6% of them singletons. The sequenced sample consisted of CD4+ TEMRA cells from blood. As for subset: effector memory re-expressing CD45RA, CD45RA+ CD27-. The receptors stem from a human donor in good health.

In its sample, this clonotype was seen many times. The chain couples TRBV7-9 to TRBJ2-5, with 10 nucleotides matching TRBD1. The V and J ends lost 0 bases and 5 bases, in that order; junction bases with no gene match: 3. Germline V gene data show CDR1 as SEHNR and CDR2 as FQNEAQ (reference sequence). This CDR3 has 15 residues. The CDR3 DNA follows: TGTGCCAGCAGCTTAGCTGGGACAGGGGTGGAGACCCAGTACTTC. Amino acid sequence: CASSLAGTGVETQYF.

The rearrangement joins TRBV10-2 to TRBJ2-4; D is unresolved. The CDR3 contains 16 residues. Trimming pared 2 bases from V and 0 bases from J, leaving 11 bases between. From germline, CDR1 is WSHSY and CDR2 SAAADI. The CDR3 is CASSENGILAKNIQYF. CDR3 nucleotide sequence: TGCGCCAGCAGTGAGAATGGGATACTAGCCAAAAACATTCAGTACTTC.

This clonotype is medium-sized. The chain couples TRBV4-2 to TRBJ1-5; the D gene is possibly TRBD1 (5 bases). The germline V and J ends were trimmed by 1 base and 2 bases, with 12 bases remaining between them. The CDR3 consists of 16 residues. Per germline, CDR1 LGHNA and CDR2 YNFKEQ. In DNA, the CDR3 is TGTGCCAGCAGCCAAGGGGAGGCGGGGGGCAATCAGCCCCAGCATTTT. It codes for CASSQGEAGGNQPQHF.

This clonotype appeared many times. The CDR3 protein is CASSLDGQLRTDTQYF. CDR3 nucleotides: TGTGCCAGCAGCTTAGATGGGCAGCTACGCACAGATACGCAGTATTTT. The chain has TRBV7-2 and TRBJ2-3; D is unresolved. Germline loops: CDR1 SGHTA, CDR2 FQGNSA. Trimming cost V 1 base and J 1 base, with 12 bases left between them. The CDR3 consists of 16 residues.

The table lists this clonotype with many counts. The rearrangement uses TRBV10-3 and TRBJ2-1, with D maybe TRBD2 (5 bases). This CDR3 spans 15 amino acids. V lost 5 bases and J lost 1, with 12 bases in between. Per germline, CDR1 ENHRY and CDR2 SYGVKD. CDR3 amino acids: CAISFGENSYNEQFF. DNA of the CDR3: TGTGCCATCAGTTTTGGGGAGAATTCCTACAATGAGCAGTTCTTC.

This clonotype has a handful of counts. The chain carries TRBV6-5 and TRBJ2-2, with D unresolved. CDR3 length equals 14 residues. V lost 4 bases and J 3 bases, leaving 9 bases between the germline ends. Per germline, CDR1 MNHEY and CDR2 SVGAGI. The CDR3, as DNA: TGTGCCAGCAGTTTCCTTTTCGACACCGGGGAGCTGTTTTTT. Amino acid sequence: CASSFLFDTGELFF.

The chain employs TRBV11-2 and TRBJ2-3; D may be TRBD1 (6 bases). The V gene lost 5 bases and the J gene lost 2 bases, with 17 bases spanning the gap. This CDR3 spans 16 amino acids. The germline V gene encodes CDR1 SGHAT and CDR2 FQNNGV. DNA of the CDR3: TGTGCCAGCAGCCTTGGGGGCGGCGGATTCACAGATACGCAGTATTTT. Its translation is CASSLGGGGFTDTQYF.